These 23 T cell receptor beta chains originate from one sample sequenced in a study of T cell changes during pregnancy in multiple sclerosis. Measured with immunoSEQ multiplex PCR; TCRdb has only the in-frame clones, and not every one. The sample includes approximately 30,000 clones, 90% of them seen just once. The starting material was CD8+ T cells from peripheral blood mononuclear cells, obtained before pregnancy. These TCRs come from a female donor with multiple sclerosis, enrolled in a pregnancy study.

The chain recombines TRBV11-2 with TRBJ2-1; no definite D call. This CDR3 is 16 amino acids long. Germline CDR1 and CDR2: SGHAT and FQNNGV. The V gene lost 5 bases and the J gene lost 0 bases, with 14 bases spanning the gap. CDR3 DNA: TGTGCCAGCAGCATCAACCAGGCGTTCTCCTACAATGAGCAGTTCTTC. Residues: CASSINQAFSYNEQFF.

This sequence joins TRBV5-6 and TRBJ2-1; 11 bases are shared with TRBD2. The junction had 5 bases not matched to a gene; V was cut back by 0 bases and J by 0 bases. Per germline, CDR1 SGHDT and CDR2 YYEEEE. This CDR3 is built from 18 residues. The CDR3 loop is CASSLGLAGSVSYNEQFF. CDR3 nucleotides: TGTGCCAGCAGCTTGGGACTAGCGGGGAGTGTCTCCTACAATGAGCAGTTCTTC.

This clone was picked up one time. V and J are TRBV4-3 and TRBJ2-7, with 8 nucleotides matching TRBD1. Germline CDR1 and CDR2: LGHNA and YSLEER. Trimming cost V 4 bases and J 1 base; bases outside gene matches: 6. The CDR3 extends over 15 amino acids. CDR3 in DNA: TGCGCCAGCAGCCCAACCACAGGGGGGTCCTACGAGCAGTACTTC. Protein product: CASSPTTGGSYEQYF.

The V call is TRBV7-9, the J call TRBJ1-2, with TRBD1 matching over 9 bases. The CDR3 sequence is 15 residues long. Losses at the gene ends were 6 bases for V and 6 bases for J; bases not matched to a gene: 11. Per the germline V gene, CDR1 is SEHNR and CDR2 is FQNEAQ (reference sequence). The CDR3 is CASRMGTGWNDGYTF. CDR3 coding DNA: TGTGCCAGCAGGATGGGGACAGGGTGGAACGATGGCTACACCTTC.

The chain carries TRBV9 and TRBJ1-2; D is possibly TRBD1 (5 bases). V was cut by 1 base and J by 4 bases, with 11 bases left in between. CDR1 and CDR2 from the germline V gene are SGDLS and YYNGEE. The CDR3 is made up of 14 amino acids. The CDR3 region is CASSVTGTLYGYTF. The CDR3 nucleotides read TGTGCCAGCAGCGTAACAGGAACCCTCTATGGCTACACCTTC.

The rearrangement uses TRBV29-1 and TRBJ2-1, with D possibly TRBD1 on 5 matching bases. Germline V gene data show CDR1 as SQVTM and CDR2 as ANQGSEA. CDR3 length: 12 amino acids. V lost 1 base and J 5 bases, leaving 6 bases between the germline ends. CDR3 nucleotides: TGCAGCGTTGAAGTCAGGGACAATGAGCAGTTCTTC. This codes for CSVEVRDNEQFF.

The chain links TRBV2 to TRBJ2-3, with 7 bases identical to TRBD2. After removal of 5 bases from V and 6 bases from J, the junction contained 14 bases not matched to a gene. There are 16 residues in the CDR3. In germline, CDR1 is SNHLY, CDR2 FYNNEI. The CDR3 region is CASSKRGPSIEDTQYF. CDR3 DNA sequence: TGTGCCAGCAGTAAGCGGGGACCCTCGATTGAGGATACGCAGTATTTT.

The genes are TRBV13 and TRBJ2-7, with 9 bases aligning to TRBD1. The CDR3 is 14 residues long. CDR1 and CDR2 from the germline V gene are PRHDT and FYEKMQ (reference sequence). V gave up 5 bases and J gave up 3 bases; unmatched junction bases: 5. The CDR3 protein is CASSPRGQGYEQYF. CDR3 nucleotide sequence: TGTGCCAGCAGCCCCCGGGGACAGGGCTACGAGCAGTACTTC.

This clone came up once. The chain combines TRBV5-6 with TRBJ2-3; tentatively, D is TRBD2 (7 bases). Trimming shortened V by 0 bases and J by 0 bases, and 11 bases separated the two germline ends. The CDR3 extends over 16 amino acids. CDR1 is SGHDT, CDR2 YYEEEE, per germline. This chain's CDR3 is CASSLAGGLSTDTQYF. The CDR3 DNA reads as TGTGCCAGCAGCTTGGCCGGGGGGCTTAGCACAGATACGCAGTATTTT.

The chain employs TRBV6-5 and TRBJ1-2, with TRBD1 as a possible D gene (6 bases). This CDR3 contains 13 residues. Trimming pared 7 bases from V and 3 bases from J, leaving 12 bases between. Germline values: CDR1 MNHEY, CDR2 SVGAGI. CDR3 in amino acids: CASTTTGYYGYTF. CDR3 nucleotide sequence: TGTGCCAGCACCACAACAGGGTACTATGGCTACACCTTC.

V gene TRBV19 combines with J gene TRBJ2-7; a weak D match, TRBD1 (6 bases). Germline V lookup: CDR1 LNHDA, CDR2 SQIVND (reference sequence). The V and J ends lost 6 bases and 0 bases respectively, with 15 bases between them. The CDR3 is 15 residues long. In DNA, the CDR3 is TGTGCCAGTAGGCTCCGGGACACGATCTCCTACGAGCAGTACTTC. Residues: CASRLRDTISYEQYF.

This chain links TRBV7-9 with TRBJ1-2; D is undetermined. The CDR3 covers 13 residues. Trimming removed 5 bases at V and 11 bases at J, with 18 bases between. Germline lookup yields CDR1 SEHNR and CDR2 FQNEAQ (reference sequence). Written as DNA, the CDR3 is TGTGCCAGCAGCATAGACCCCTCCAGGCCGTACACCTTC. Translation: CASSIDPSRPYTF.

The CDR3, as DNA: TGCAGCGTTGCACAGGGGTACGAGCAGTACTTC. This encodes CSVAQGYEQYF. V usage is TRBV29-1 and J usage is TRBJ2-7; 7 bases map to TRBD1. Germline V gene sequence: CDR1 SQVTM, CDR2 ANQGSEA. The CDR3 loop spans 11 amino acids. Germline trimming cut 4 bases from V and 4 bases from J; bases unmatched to any gene: 1.

J is TRBJ2-1 and V is TRBV19; D gene ambiguous. There are 15 residues in the CDR3. Trimming took 5 bases from V and 0 from J, leaving 11 bases between them. Germline V CDR1 and CDR2: LNHDA, SQIVND (reference sequence). The CDR3 sequence: CASSERQSSYNEQFF. The CDR3 nucleotides read TGTGCCAGTAGTGAGAGACAAAGCTCCTACAATGAGCAGTTCTTC.

The chain links TRBV21-1 to TRBJ1-5; TRBD1 was called by the table and not checked on the DNA. TRBV21-1 is described as a pseudogene. The CDR3 is made up of 18 amino acids. CDR3 residues: CASRKPRLFGPLNQPQHF. CDR3 sequence (DNA): TGTGCCAGCAGGAAGCCCAGGCTTTTCGGTCCTCTCAATCAGCCCCAGCATTTT.

The chain uses TRBV11-2 and TRBJ2-1; 10 bases are shared with TRBD2. The ends lost 1 base at V and 1 base at J; junction bases unmatched: 10. Germline V gene data show CDR1 as SGHAT and CDR2 as FQNNGV. This CDR3 is 19 amino acids long. In nucleotides, the CDR3 is TGTGCCAGCAGCTTAGGTCCTAGCGGGAGAGTTCTATCCTACAATGAGCAGTTCTTC. Amino acid sequence: CASSLGPSGRVLSYNEQFF.

This sequence joins TRBV7-9 and TRBJ2-7, with D maybe TRBD2 (5 bases). V dropped 9 bases and J dropped 1 base, with 13 bases sitting between them. The CDR3 length is 13 residues. CDR1 and CDR2 (germline): SEHNR, FQNEAQ (reference sequence). In DNA form, the CDR3 reads TGTGCCAGTACTAAGGAGGAGTCCTACGAGCAGTACTTC. Translated, it gives CASTKEESYEQYF.

The chain joins TRBV27 to TRBJ2-6, with D unclear. CDR3 length: 18 amino acids. Germline assignment: CDR1 MNHEY and CDR2 SMNVEV (reference sequence). V gave up 10 bases and J gave up 0 bases, with 22 bases separating them. The CDR3 loop reads CATKEWSSSDSGANVLTF. The CDR3 nucleotides read TGTGCCACTAAGGAGTGGTCAAGCTCGGACTCTGGGGCCAACGTCCTGACTTTC.

V gene TRBV5-6 combines with J gene TRBJ2-7; TRBD1 agrees at 9 bases. Germline lookup yields CDR1 SGHDT and CDR2 YYEEEE. Trimming removed 0 bases from V and 3 bases from J; junction bases left unmatched: 4. The CDR3 covers 15 residues. The CDR3 DNA sequence: TGTGCCAGCAGCTTGGACGGGACAGGGATCTACGAGCAGTACTTC. Translating it yields CASSLDGTGIYEQYF.

The chain combines TRBV7-8 with TRBJ2-7, with TRBD2 identical over 9 bases. The CDR3 has 14 amino acids. CDR1 is SGHVS and CDR2 is FQNEAQ in the germline V gene. V lost 3 bases to trimming and J lost 5 bases; unmatched junction nucleotides: 5. The CDR3 sequence is CASSFSPSGNEQYF. CDR3 sequence (DNA): TGTGCCAGCAGCTTCTCTCCTAGCGGGAACGAGCAGTACTTC.

This chain links TRBV14 with TRBJ2-1; D not certain. Germline V gene lookup returns CDR1 SGHDN and CDR2 FVKESK. V dropped 5 bases and J dropped 0 bases, with 5 bases sitting between them. This CDR3 contains 13 residues. The CDR3 DNA reads TGTGCCAGCAGCGACTCCTCCTACAATGAGCAGTTCTTC. This gives the protein CASSDSSYNEQFF.

Here the CDR3 reads CASSLAAGTSYEQYF. In DNA, the CDR3 is TGTGCCAGCAGCCTGGCAGCGGGGACGTCCTACGAGCAGTACTTC. This sequence joins TRBV11-1 and TRBJ2-7; 7 bases line up with TRBD2. This CDR3 is built from 15 residues. Trimming at V came to 5 bases and at J to 1 base, leaving 8 bases not matched to a gene. CDR1 is SGHAT, CDR2 FQDESV, per germline (reference sequence).

This chain joins TRBV19 and TRBJ1-5; a possible D gene is TRBD1 (5 bases). The CDR3 extends over 13 amino acids. V was cut by 3 bases and J by 5 bases, with 8 bases left in between. Per germline, CDR1 LNHDA and CDR2 SQIVND (reference sequence). For the CDR3, the DNA is TGTGCCAGTAGTATCGCAGGGTATCAGCCCCAGCATTTT. Its protein product is CASSIAGYQPQHF.